A single sample is the source of the 7 T cell receptor beta chains below, sequenced in a study of technical replicates of blood from a handful of donors. Measured with immunoSEQ multiplex PCR; TCRdb has only the in-frame clones, and not every one. The repertoire includes 75,000 to 85,000 clones, about 81% of them detected once, and roughly 4% sits in the top ten. The sequenced sample consisted of PBMCs. These receptors came from a human donor in good health. Some clones in this sample may be carry-over from other donors' samples.

The gene calls are TRBV28 and TRBJ2-5, with TRBD2 identical over 7 bases. The V and J ends lost 8 bases and 11 bases, in that order; junction bases with no gene match: 11. The CDR3 covers 12 residues. The V gene's germline CDR1 is MDHEN and CDR2 SYDVKM. The CDR3 loop reads CASGGSRDEQYF. CDR3 sequence (DNA): TGTGCCAGCGGCGGGAGTCGGGATGAGCAGTACTTC. Supplemented by reference TRBV28 and TRBJ2-5, the full variable domain reads DVKVTQSSRYLVKRTGEKVFLECVQDMDHENMFWYRQDPGLGLRLIYFSYDVKMKEKGDIPEGYSVSREKKERFSLILESASTNQTSMYLCASGGSRDEQYFGPGTRLLVL.

The chain combines TRBV7-9 with TRBJ2-6, with a possible D match to TRBD2 (7 bases). The germline V and J ends were trimmed by 4 bases and 2 bases, with 12 bases remaining between them. Germline CDR1 SEHNR, CDR2 FQNEAQ (reference sequence). This CDR3 is built from 16 residues. This CDR3 reads CASSSTGRAGANVLTF. Written as DNA, the CDR3 is TGTGCCAGCAGCTCCACAGGGAGGGCTGGGGCCAACGTCCTGACTTTC. The full variable domain, with the rest looked up from reference TRBV7-9 and TRBJ2-6, is DTGVSQNPRHKITKRGQNVTFRCDPISEHNRLYWYRQTLGQGPEFLTYFQNEAQLEKSRLLSDRFSAERPKGSFSTLEIQRTEQGDSAMYLCASSSTGRAGANVLTFGAGSRLTVL.

This rearrangement joins TRBV11-2 to TRBJ2-7; D gene ambiguous. V was cut by 3 bases and J by 5 bases, with 11 bases left in between. Germline loops: CDR1 SGHAT, CDR2 FQNNGV. CDR3 length: 13 amino acids. Written as DNA, the CDR3 is TGTGCCAGCAGCTTTTTTCGCGGTGACGAGCAGTACTTC. Its protein is CASSFFRGDEQYF.

CDR3 residues: CASRVAGNTGELFF. CDR3 DNA: TGTGCCAGCAGAGTAGCGGGTAACACCGGGGAGCTGTTTTTT. This chain connects TRBV6-5 to TRBJ2-2; 7 nucleotides align to TRBD2. Germline-derived CDR1 and CDR2 are MNHEY and SVGAGI. CDR3 length: 14 amino acids. J lost 2 bases, V lost 6 bases, and 3 bases had no gene match.

As to this clone: The sample has other DNA sequences that encode this CDR3 too. The chain employs TRBV30 and TRBJ2-7, with 11 bases fitting TRBD1. J lost 3 bases, V lost 5 bases, and 9 bases had no gene match. Germline values: CDR1 GTSNPN, CDR2 SVGIG (reference sequence). This CDR3 has 15 residues. In nucleotides, the CDR3 is TGTGCCTGGGACCCCGGGACAGGGGGTTTCTACGAGCAGTACTTC. Its translation is CAWDPGTGGFYEQYF.

The chain employs TRBV7-3 and TRBJ2-7; 12 bases agree with TRBD2. The germline V gene encodes CDR1 SGHTA and CDR2 FQGTGA. This CDR3 has 16 amino acids. J gave up 0 bases and V 0 bases, and 0 bases lay outside the gene matches. CDR3 DNA: TGTGCCAGCAGCTTAACGGGACTAGCGGGCTCCTACGAGCAGTACTTC. It is translated as CASSLTGLAGSYEQYF.

This chain connects TRBV7-2 to TRBJ1-2, with 8 bases lining up with TRBD1. V gave up 1 base and J gave up 14 bases; unmatched junction bases: 12. There are 14 residues in the CDR3. Germline assignment: CDR1 SGHTA and CDR2 FQGNSA. CDR3 sequence (DNA): TGTGCCAGCAGCTTAGGGGGGACAGGCCACAAATATACCTTC. It translates to CASSLGGTGHKYTF. Full variable domain (outside the CDR3, taken from reference TRBV7-2 and TRBJ1-2): GAGVSQSPSNKVTEKGKDVELRCDPISGHTALYWYRQSLGQGLEFLIYFQGNSAPDKSGLPSDRFSAERTGGSVSTLTIQRTQQEDSAVYLCASSLGGTGHKYTFGSGTRLTVV.